This T cell receptor (beta chain) was captured in a study of cytomegalovirus exposure and HLA in healthy donors. The PCR contained 60 Vbeta and 13 Jbeta primers. TCRdb's copy holds only in-frame clones and misses some; the assay was immunoSEQ multiplex PCR. Of fewer than 150,000 clones listed, around 85% are singletons. CDR1 is MRHNA and CDR2 is SNTAGT in the germline V gene. The CDR3 is 16 residues long. Deletions cut 4 bases from V and 5 bases from J, with 17 bases between. Sequencing input: PBMCs. The chain recombines TRBV6-4 with TRBJ2-2; TRBD1 might be the D (6 bases). The sequence was collected from a female donor in good health and CMV-seronegative. The CDR3 here is CASSVGPGDMTGELFF. In nucleotides, the CDR3 is TGTGCCAGCAGTGTTGGGCCCGGGGACATGACCGGGGAGCTGTTTTTT.